This T cell receptor beta chain was sequenced during a study of blood T cell repertoires in COVID-19. At the level of the study: The samples span acute and convalescent COVID-19 from the United States, Italy and Spain. T cells, B-cell-depleted T cells, or PBMCs provided the cDNA or gDNA that served as material.

Profiled with immunoSEQ multiplex PCR; TCRdb holds only in-frame clones, not every one. The sample records over 85,000 clones, around 85% being singletons. V lost 0 bases to trimming and J lost 3 bases; unmatched junction nucleotides: 7. The length of the CDR3 is 17 residues. Per germline, CDR1 SGHTA and CDR2 FQGTGA. V is TRBV7-3 and J is TRBJ2-1, with 8 bases fitting TRBD2. Input material: peripheral blood. The receptor was isolated from a human donor in a cohort sampled during active COVID-19. The CDR3 loop is CASSLTTTSGSYNEQFF. In nucleotides, the CDR3 is TGTGCCAGCAGCTTAACAACAACTAGCGGAAGCTACAATGAGCAGTTCTTC.